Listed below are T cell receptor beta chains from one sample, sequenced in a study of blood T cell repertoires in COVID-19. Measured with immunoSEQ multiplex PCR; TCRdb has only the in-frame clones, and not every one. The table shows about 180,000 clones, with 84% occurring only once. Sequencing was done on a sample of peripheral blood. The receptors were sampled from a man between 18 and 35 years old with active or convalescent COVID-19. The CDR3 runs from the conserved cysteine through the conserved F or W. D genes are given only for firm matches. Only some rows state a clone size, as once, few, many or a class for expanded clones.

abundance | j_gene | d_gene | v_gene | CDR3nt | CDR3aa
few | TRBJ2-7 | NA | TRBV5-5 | TGTGCCAGCAGCCTCAGGGTGCACGAGCAGTACTTC | CASSLRVHEQYF
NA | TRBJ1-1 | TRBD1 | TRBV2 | TGTGCCAGCAGTGAATCCCTCCGAGACAGGGTCACTGAAGCTTTCTTT | CASSESLRDRVTEAFF
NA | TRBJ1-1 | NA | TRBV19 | TGTGCCAGTAGTATAACTCAGGGAACTGAAGCTTTCTTT | CASSITQGTEAFF
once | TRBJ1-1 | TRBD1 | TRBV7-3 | TGTGCCAGCAGCTTAGGACAGGGGGTAGTTAACACTGAAGCTTTCTTT | CASSLGQGVVNTEAFF
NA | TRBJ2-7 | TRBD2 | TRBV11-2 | TGTGCCAGCAGCTCCCTAGCGGGAGGCGGCGAGCAGTACTTC | CASSSLAGGGEQYF
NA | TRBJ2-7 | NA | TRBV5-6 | TGTGCCAGCAGGGACCGGGACACTCCCTACGAGCAGTACTTC | CASRDRDTPYEQYF
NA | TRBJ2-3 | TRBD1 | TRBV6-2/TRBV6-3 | TGTGCCAGCAACCCGCAGGGGGTAAGCACAGATACGCAGTATTTT | CASNPQGVSTDTQYF
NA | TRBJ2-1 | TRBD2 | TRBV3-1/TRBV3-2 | TGTGCCAGCAGCCAAGTCTTTGTAGCGGGAGGGTACAATGAGCAGTTCTTC | CASSQVFVAGGYNEQFF
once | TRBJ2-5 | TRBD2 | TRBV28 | TGTGCCAGCAGTTTCTCTAGCGGGAGTTCAGCTCGAGAGACCCAGTACTTC | CASSFSSGSSARETQYF
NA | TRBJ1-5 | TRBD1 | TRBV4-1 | TGCGCCAGCAGCCAATCGAAAGACAGGGTGGGTCAGCCCCAGCATTTT | CASSQSKDRVGQPQHF
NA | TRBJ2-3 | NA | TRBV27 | TGTGCCAGCAGACCAGCTGGACTACTTACAGATACGCAGTATTTT | CASRPAGLLTDTQYF
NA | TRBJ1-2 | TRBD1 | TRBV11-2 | TGTGCCAGCAGCTTAGTACAGGGGGCGTACTATGGCTACACCTTC | CASSLVQGAYYGYTF
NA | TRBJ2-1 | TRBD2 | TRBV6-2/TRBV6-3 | TGTGCCAGCAGTCGCAATATTTTAGCGGGAGGTAGAGACAATGAGCAGTTCTTC | CASSRNILAGGRDNEQFF
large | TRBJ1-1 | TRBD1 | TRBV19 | TGTGCCAGCAGACAACGGGACAGGGTTTTGGGAACTGAAGCTTTCTTT | CASRQRDRVLGTEAFF
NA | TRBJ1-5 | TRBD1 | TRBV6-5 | TGTGCCAGCAGTCCGGACAGGAATCAGCCCCAGCATTTT | CASSPDRNQPQHF
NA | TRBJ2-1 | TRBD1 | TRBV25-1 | TGTGCCAGCAGTCAACACGGACAGGGGGATGAGCAGTTCTTC | CASSQHGQGDEQFF
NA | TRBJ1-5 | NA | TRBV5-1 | TGCGCCAGCAGTCTCCGTACATGGCCCCAGCATTTT | CASSLRTWPQHF
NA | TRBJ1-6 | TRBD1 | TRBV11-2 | TGTGCCAGCAGCTCGCGGACAGGGGGCGCCTATAATTCACCCCTCCACTTT | CASSSRTGGAYNSPLHF
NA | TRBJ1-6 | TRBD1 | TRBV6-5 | TGTGCCAGCAGTCAACAGGGGTTCAATAATTCACCCCTCCACTTT | CASSQQGFNNSPLHF
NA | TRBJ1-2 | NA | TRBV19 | TGTGCCAGTAGCACGACGGGGACATATGGCTACACCTTC | CASSTTGTYGYTF
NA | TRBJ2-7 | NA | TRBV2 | TGTGCCAGCAGAGCACAGGGATCCCGGTACGAGCAGTACTTC | CASRAQGSRYEQYF
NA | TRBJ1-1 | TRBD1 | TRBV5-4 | TGTGCCAGCAGCTTGGATCCTCCCACAGGGGTGAACACTGAAGCTTTCTTT | CASSLDPPTGVNTEAFF
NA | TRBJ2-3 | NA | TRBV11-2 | TGTGCCAGCAGCCCAAGACCCAGGGGCCAGAGCACAGATACGCAGTATTTT | CASSPRPRGQSTDTQYF
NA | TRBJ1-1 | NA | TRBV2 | TGTGCCAGCAGGGAGGTCTCGTACACTGAAGCTTTCTTT | CASREVSYTEAFF
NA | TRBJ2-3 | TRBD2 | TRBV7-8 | TGTGCCAGCAGCTCAGGACGGGGGGGAGATACGCAGTATTTT | CASSSGRGGDTQYF
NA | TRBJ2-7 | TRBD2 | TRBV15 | TGTGCCACCAGCCCCTACGGGACTAGCGGGGGGGATACCTACGAGCAGTACTTC | CATSPYGTSGGDTYEQYF
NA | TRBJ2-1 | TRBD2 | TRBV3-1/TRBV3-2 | TGTGCCAGCAGCCAAGTTTATGCGGGAGGAACTGAATACAATGAGCAGTTCTTC | CASSQVYAGGTEYNEQFF
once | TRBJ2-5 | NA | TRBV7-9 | TGTGCCAGCAGCCTTCAAGAGACCCAGTACTTC | CASSLQETQYF
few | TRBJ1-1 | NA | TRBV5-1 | TGCGCCAGCCTTCTCGTCAGGGACACTGAAGCTTTCTTT | CASLLVRDTEAFF
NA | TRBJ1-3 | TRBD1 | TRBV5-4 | TGTGCCAGCAGCTGGAGGGACAGGCTGTACTCTGGAAACACCATATATTTT | CASSWRDRLYSGNTIYF
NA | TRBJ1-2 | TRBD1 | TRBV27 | TGTGCCAGCAGTTTATCTGGCCCGGGCAGGGGGATAGCGGATGGCTACACCTTC | CASSLSGPGRGIADGYTF
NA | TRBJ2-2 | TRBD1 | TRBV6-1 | TGTGCCAGCAGTGAATGGGGCGCCAGGGGGTCGAACACCGGGGAGCTGTTTTTT | CASSEWGARGSNTGELFF
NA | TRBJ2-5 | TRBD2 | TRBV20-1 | TGCAGTGCTAGTCTAGCGGGAGTCCGGGAGACCCAGTACTTC | CSASLAGVRETQYF
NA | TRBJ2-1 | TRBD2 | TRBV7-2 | TGTGCCAGCAGCCTTACCCTCCCCGCGGGAGAGGAGTTCTTC | CASSLTLPAGEEFF
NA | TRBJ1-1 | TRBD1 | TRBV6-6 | TGTGCCAGCAGCCTTGGCAGGGGGAGAACAACTGAAGCTTTCTTT | CASSLGRGRTTEAFF
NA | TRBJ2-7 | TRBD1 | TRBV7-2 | TGTGCCAGCAGCTTCGCCCTGGAGACAGGGTCCTACGAGCAGTACTTC | CASSFALETGSYEQYF
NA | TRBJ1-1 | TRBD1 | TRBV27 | TGTGCCAGCAGTCTCCGGGACAGGGGTCGGAACACTGAAGCTTTCTTT | CASSLRDRGRNTEAFF
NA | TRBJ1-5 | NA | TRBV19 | TGTGCCAGTAGTTTACATACTAGCAATCAGCCCCAGCATTTT | CASSLHTSNQPQHF
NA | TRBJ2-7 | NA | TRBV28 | TGTGCCAGCAGTTTACTAGCCTCCTACGAGCAGTACTTC | CASSLLASYEQYF
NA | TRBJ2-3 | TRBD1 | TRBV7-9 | TGTGCCAGCAGCCGACAGGGACGAACAGATACGCAGTATTTT | CASSRQGRTDTQYF
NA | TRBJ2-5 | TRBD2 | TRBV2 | TGTGCCAGCAGTCGGGCTAGCGGGGGTCAAGAGACCCAGTACTTC | CASSRASGGQETQYF
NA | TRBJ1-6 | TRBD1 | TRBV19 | TGTGCCAGTAGTATAGATCAGGGGGGCAGTTCACCCCTCCACTTT | CASSIDQGGSSPLHF
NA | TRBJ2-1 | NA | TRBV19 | TGTGCCAGTAGTACGTCCCTAGGAGGCGAGCAGTTCTTC | CASSTSLGGEQFF
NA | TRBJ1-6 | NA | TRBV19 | TGTGCCAGTAGTAGTACGAGACAGCGCCTTGGGAATTCACCCCTCCACTTT | CASSSTRQRLGNSPLHF
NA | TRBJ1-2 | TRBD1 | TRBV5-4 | TGTGCCAGCAGGGCCGGACAGGGGGCGGGAGGCTACACCTTC | CASRAGQGAGGYTF